This T cell receptor beta chain was captured by sequencing in a study of blood T cell repertoires in COVID-19. Libraries were prepared by immunoSEQ multiplex PCR; TCRdb keeps only in-frame clonotypes and omits some of them. The sample carries fewer than 350,000 clones, over 75% recorded once. The source material was PBMCs or T cells enriched from blood (not recorded which). This clonotype was obtained from a woman in her twenties or thirties who had recovered from COVID-19.

CDR3 in amino acids: CASSPSTGANQPQHF. CDR3 coding DNA: TGTGCCAGCAGTCCTTCGACAGGCGCCAATCAGCCCCAGCATTTT. The rearrangement joins TRBV27 to TRBJ1-5; a possible D gene is TRBD1 (6 bases). V lost 5 bases and J 3 bases, leaving 14 bases between the germline ends. In germline, CDR1 is MNHEY, CDR2 SMNVEV (reference sequence). This CDR3 contains 15 residues.